This T cell receptor beta chain was observed in a study of blood T cell repertoires in COVID-19 (dated by TCRdb to the early 2020s). Notes on the research overall: Samples from collaborators originated in the United States, Italy and Spain and spanned both the acute and convalescent phases of COVID-19. The prospective study material was composed of cDNA or gDNA derived from T cells, B-cell-depleted T cells, or PBMCs. Deeply sampled blood TCRbeta repertoires from subjects exposed to, actively infected with, or recovered from COVID-19 were included in the dataset. The repertoires were released in a freely available public database intended as a resource for research on the immune response to SARS-CoV-2. Samples were obtained from the ongoing ImmuneRACE study (first 160 participants) and from 1,200 or so subjects provided by 6 global collaborators. Sample metadata almost always included a de-identified subject ID, COVID-19 status, age in years and sex. Where HLA class I and class II types were available, the types were taken from metadata supplied by the sample provider, not from assay-based typing. Study-level results and caveats: The quantity of clinical and demographic metadata differed by source and by participant and was supplied without curation.

About this clone itself: Its antigen is currently not known. No much larger clone exists at a distance of one base, and base qualities are not known.

Taken from the germline V gene, the CDR1 and CDR2 loops are SGHAT and FQNNGV. The CDR3 contains 19 residues, cysteine and phenylalanine counted. Only the CDR3 region is kept as DNA, spanning 57 bases read in frame from base 1. V and J are trimmed by 6 bases and 5 bases, and the gene matches miss 23 bases of the junction. Participants in the prospective study were aged roughly 18 to 90 years, lived in 20 to 25 United States geographic areas, and enrolled through a virtual design. To assign participants to cohorts, the prospective study relied on clinical history that participants themselves reported in a screening survey and a study questionnaire. Mobile phlebotomists in the prospective study collected whole blood, serum and a nasopharyngeal or oropharyngeal swab from every participant. Participants in the prospective study had the option to provide additional blood draws and questionnaires over a 2-month period. Before DNA extraction, prospective study blood samples were shipped either frozen or at room temperature.

TCRbeta CDR3 regions were amplified from genomic DNA using the immunoSEQ Assay, a bias-controlled multiplex PCR. The study's processing was this. The number of nucleated cells in each sample was estimated by amplification of reference gene primers within the assay. To quantify the absolute abundance of each unique TCRbeta CDR3 rearrangement, sequence reads were collapsed and filtered. For each sample, productive Simpson clonality was calculated as the square root of Simpson's diversity index over productive rearrangements. This immuneACCESS table, as held by TCRdb, lists in-frame sequences with V and J called but not all clones. Of the missing ones, under half trace to an unresolved V gene in checked studies; the others have no known cause. V and J calls and clone size are copied from that table; D and trimming were computed from the DNA. The sample includes 200,000 to 250,000 clones, with 80% to 90% observed a single time. About 3.8% of the sample rests with the top ten.

This sequence was found in a woman in her forties with acute COVID-19. Sequencing used PBMCs or T cells enriched from blood (not recorded which). The chain uses TRBV11-2 and TRBJ2-7; 9 bases in the junction line up with TRBD1. The CDR3 loop reads CASRADWGKIGQGFNEQYF. The DNA reads TGTGCCAGCAGGGCCGACTGGGGTAAAATAGGACAGGGGTTCAACGAGCAGTACTTC.